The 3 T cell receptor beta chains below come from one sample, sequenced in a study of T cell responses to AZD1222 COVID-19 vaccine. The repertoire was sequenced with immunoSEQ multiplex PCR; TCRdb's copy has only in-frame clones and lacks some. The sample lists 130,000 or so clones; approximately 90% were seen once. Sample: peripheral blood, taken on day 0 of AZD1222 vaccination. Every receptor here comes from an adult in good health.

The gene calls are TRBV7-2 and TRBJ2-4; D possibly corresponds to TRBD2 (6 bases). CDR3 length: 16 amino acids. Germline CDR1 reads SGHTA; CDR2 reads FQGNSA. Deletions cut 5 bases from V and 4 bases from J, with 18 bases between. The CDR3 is CASSPSGTFEKNIQYF. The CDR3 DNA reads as TGTGCCAGCAGCCCATCCGGGACTTTCGAAAAAAACATTCAGTACTTC.

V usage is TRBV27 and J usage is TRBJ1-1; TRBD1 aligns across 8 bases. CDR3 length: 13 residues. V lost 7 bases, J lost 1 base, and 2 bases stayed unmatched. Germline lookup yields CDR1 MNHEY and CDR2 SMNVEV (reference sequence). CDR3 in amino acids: CASTGQGNTEAFF. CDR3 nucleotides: TGTGCCAGCACCGGACAGGGGAACACTGAAGCTTTCTTT.

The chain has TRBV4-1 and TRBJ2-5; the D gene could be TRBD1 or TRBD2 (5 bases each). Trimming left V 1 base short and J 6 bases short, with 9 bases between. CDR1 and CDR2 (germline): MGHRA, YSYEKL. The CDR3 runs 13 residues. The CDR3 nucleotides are TGCGCCAGCAGCCAAGTGCAGGGACAGACCCAGTACTTC. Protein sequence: CASSQVQGQTQYF.